The 28 T cell receptor beta chains below all came from one sample that was sequenced in a study of vaccination and CD4 T cells after COVID-19. TCRdb analysed the PCR reads with MiXCR anew, one entry per CDR3 protein. The table has approximately 17,000 distinct CDR3 sequences, approximately 60% seen once. The material was CD4+ T cells from blood, obtained after SARS-CoV-2 vaccination. Receptors originate from a human donor who had recovered from COVID-19.

The chain is built from TRBV9 and TRBJ2-1; 8 bases fit TRBD2. V lost 3 bases, J lost 6 bases, and 14 bases stayed unmatched. The CDR3 totals 17 residues. Looked up from germline, CDR1 is SGDLS and CDR2 is YYNGEE. In nucleotides, the CDR3 is TGTGCCAGCAGCGGCGATAGCGGGATTATTAGAGGCAATGAGCAGTTCTTC. It translates to CASSGDSGIIRGNEQFF.

This clonotype appeared a single time. This chain connects TRBV28 to TRBJ2-7; the D gene is possibly TRBD1 (5 bases). The germline V gene encodes CDR1 MDHEN and CDR2 SYDVKM. The CDR3 runs to 15 residues. The ends were cut back, 3 bases at V and 2 bases at J, with 14 bases in the middle. In nucleotides, the CDR3 is TGTGCCAGCAGTTTTGTTAGGGGCATTACCTACGAGCAGTACTTC. It codes for CASSFVRGITYEQYF.

The rearrangement links TRBV11-1 to TRBJ2-3, with D maybe TRBD2 (6 bases). The CDR3 length is 16 residues. The V gene lost 4 bases and the J gene lost 2 bases, with 16 bases spanning the gap. In germline, CDR1 is SGHAT, CDR2 FQDESV (reference sequence). CDR3 bases: TGTGCCAGCAGCTACACATTAACGGGAGTCACAGATACGCAGTATTTT. Protein product: CASSYTLTGVTDTQYF.

The chain has TRBV2 and TRBJ2-2; 7 bases line up with TRBD2. The germline gives CDR1 SNHLY, CDR2 FYNNEI. The CDR3 is 15 amino acids. V lost 8 bases, J lost 4 bases, and 10 bases stayed unmatched. In DNA form, the CDR3 reads TGTGCCAGCCTCCTGCAGGCTAGCGGCACCGGGGAGCTGTTTTTT. Translated: CASLLQASGTGELFF.

As regards this clonotype: A junction end diverges from the germline sequence, so it may reflect a read error. The V gene is TRBV10-3, the J gene TRBJ1-1, with a tentative D call TRBD1 (5 bases). The CDR3 consists of 15 residues. Germline V gene data show CDR1 as ENHRY and CDR2 as SYGVKD. CDR3 protein: CAISEPGRRNTVAFF. The DNA of the CDR3 is TGTGCCATCAGTGAGCCAGGGCGTCGGAACACTGTAGCTTTCTTT.

The V and J genes are TRBV20-1 and TRBJ1-6; 12 bases match TRBD1. CDR1 DFQATT and CDR2 SNEGSKA come from the germline V gene (reference sequence). The CDR3 totals 17 residues. V trimming: 3 bases; J trimming: 7 bases; junction bases outside the gene matches: 10. CDR3 bases: TGCAGTGCTAGTTCCGGGACAGGGGGCGCGGTGAATTCACCCCTCCACTTT. It is translated as CSASSGTGGAVNSPLHF.

The V and J genes are TRBV19 and TRBJ2-2; 7 bases fit TRBD1. Trimming took 8 bases from V and 8 from J; bases not matched to a gene: 14. CDR1 and CDR2 from the germline V gene are LNHDA and SQIVND (reference sequence). The CDR3 sequence is 15 residues long. In DNA, the CDR3 is TGTGCCAGTTCTAAGGTGACAGGGAATAGAGGGGAGCTGTTTTTT. This codes for CASSKVTGNRGELFF.

This clonotype was detected only a few times. The V gene is TRBV6-5, the J gene TRBJ2-3; weak D call: TRBD2 (5 bases). This CDR3 region has 14 residues. Between the trimmed V and J ends, which lost 4 bases and 3 bases, there was a span of 11 bases. Per the germline V gene, CDR1 is MNHEY and CDR2 is SVGAGI. CDR3 DNA: TGTGCCAGCAGTTTAGGCGGGCGGACAGATACGCAGTATTTT. Amino acids: CASSLGGRTDTQYF.

The chain carries TRBV29-1 and TRBJ2-1, with D perhaps matching TRBD2 (5 bases). The germline V gene has CDR1 SQVTM and CDR2 ANQGSEA. There are 16 residues in the CDR3. V lost 0 bases and J lost 0, with 12 bases in between. The CDR3 region has the DNA TGCAGCGTTGAAGATCCGGGATCTCACTCCTACAATGAGCAGTTCTTC. It specifies CSVEDPGSHSYNEQFF.

The chain carries TRBV7-3 and TRBJ2-1; 8 bases fit TRBD1. Per germline, CDR1 SGHTA and CDR2 FQGTGA. This CDR3 spans 15 amino acids. Trimming took 2 bases from V and 12 from J; bases not matched to a gene: 12. CDR3 sequence: CASSLSPGGLFPQFF. As DNA, the CDR3 is TGTGCCAGCAGCTTATCGCCAGGGGGCTTATTCCCGCAGTTCTTC.

The V gene is TRBV5-1, the J gene TRBJ2-5, with 7 bases lining up with TRBD1. The CDR3 totals 14 residues. Germline V lookup: CDR1 SGHRS, CDR2 YFSETQ. V gave up 0 bases and J gave up 2 bases; unmatched junction bases: 1. CDR3 amino acids: CASSLGTGQETQYF. The CDR3 DNA follows: TGCGCCAGCAGCTTGGGGACAGGACAAGAGACCCAGTACTTC.

V and J are TRBV2 and TRBJ2-3; the D gene is possibly TRBD2 (5 bases). Trimming left V 3 bases short and J 1 base short, with 8 bases between. There are 14 residues in the CDR3. Per germline, CDR1 SNHLY and CDR2 FYNNEI. As DNA, the CDR3 is TGTGCCAGCAGTGACGCGGGTGGCACAGATACGCAGTATTTT. Protein sequence: CASSDAGGTDTQYF.

This clonotype was found a few times. The genes are TRBV19 and TRBJ1-5; possibly TRBD1 for D (5 bases). The germline gives CDR1 LNHDA, CDR2 SQIVND (reference sequence). The CDR3 is made up of 17 amino acids. V shed 3 bases and J shed 0 bases, with 15 bases lying between them. The CDR3 spells CASSIRGPSLSNQPQHF. CDR3 DNA: TGTGCCAGTAGTATCCGGGGACCTTCTCTTAGCAATCAGCCCCAGCATTTT.

The J gene is TRBJ2-3, the V gene TRBV6-1; 8 bases fit TRBD2. J lost 1 base, V lost 6 bases, and 9 bases had no gene match. The CDR3 is made up of 16 amino acids. Germline V CDR1 and CDR2: MNHNS, SASEGT. CDR3 sequence (DNA): TGTGCCAGCAGGAACCGGGGGGGAAGCGGCACAGATACGCAGTATTTT. Amino acid sequence: CASRNRGGSGTDTQYF.

V usage is TRBV12-3 or TRBV12-4 and J usage is TRBJ2-7; the match to TRBD2 covers 8 bases. Trimming cost V 11 bases and J 0 bases; bases outside gene matches: 15. The CDR3 consists of 16 residues. Here the CDR3 DNA reads TGTGCCCCTATTCCTGTAGCGGGATTCATCTCCTACGAGCAGTACTTC. Its protein is CAPIPVAGFISYEQYF.

The chain carries TRBV27 and TRBJ2-3; no definite D call. This CDR3 comprises 14 residues. From germline, CDR1 is MNHEY and CDR2 SMNVEV (reference sequence). Trimming left V 0 bases short and J 6 bases short, with 10 bases between. The CDR3 DNA reads as TGTGCCAGCAGTTTATCGGCCGCTCAGGATACGCAGTATTTT. Translating gives CASSLSAAQDTQYF.

The V gene is TRBV30, the J gene TRBJ1-2, with D uncertain. This CDR3 has 11 residues. Per germline, CDR1 GTSNPN and CDR2 SVGIG (reference sequence). V was trimmed by 5 bases and J by 5 bases, leaving 9 bases between them. The CDR3 is CAWRYSYGYTF. CDR3 nucleotide sequence: TGTGCCTGGCGTTACAGTTATGGCTACACCTTC.

The V call is TRBV28, the J call TRBJ2-7; tentative D call: TRBD2 (6 bases). V gave up 4 bases and J gave up 3 bases, with 19 bases separating them. CDR3 size: 16 residues. Germline V gives CDR1 MDHEN, CDR2 SYDVKM. This CDR3 reads CASSSPVGGLNYEQYF. As DNA, the CDR3 is TGTGCCAGCAGTTCCCCTGTGGGGGGATTAAACTACGAGCAGTACTTC.

The chain is built from TRBV7-9 and TRBJ2-1; TRBD1 is a possible D gene (5 bases). Germline values: CDR1 SEHNR, CDR2 FQNEAQ (reference sequence). V was shortened by 5 bases and J by 4 bases, with 18 bases between the two germline ends. The CDR3 is 16 residues long. The CDR3: CASSLLGRGRYNEQFF. The DNA of the CDR3 is TGTGCCAGCAGCCTCCTCGGTAGGGGCAGGTACAATGAGCAGTTCTTC.

V and J are TRBV27 and TRBJ2-2; D might be TRBD1 (5 bases). V was shortened by 2 bases and J by 0 bases, with 16 bases between the two germline ends. Germline V CDR1 and CDR2: MNHEY, SMNVEV (reference sequence). This CDR3 region has 18 residues. CDR3 nucleotides: TGTGCCAGCAGTTTAACCTTCGAGACAGCCTCGAACACCGGGGAGCTGTTTTTT. It encodes CASSLTFETASNTGELFF.

The genes are TRBV29-1 and TRBJ1-2; D uncertain. This CDR3 spans 10 amino acids. CDR1 and CDR2 from the germline V gene are SQVTM and ANQGSEA. The CDR3 sequence is CSQHGYGYTF. CDR3 sequence (DNA): TGCAGTCAGCATGGCTATGGCTACACCTTC.

The rearrangement links TRBV7-3 to TRBJ2-3, with D maybe TRBD2 (6 bases). The CDR3 totals 17 residues. V gave up 1 base and J gave up 2 bases, with 16 bases separating them. Germline-derived CDR1 and CDR2 are SGHTA and FQGTGA. CDR3 loop: CASSLIGDSYNTDTQYF. Here the CDR3 DNA reads TGTGCCAGCAGCTTAATTGGGGACTCCTACAACACAGATACGCAGTATTTT.

This clonotype has a handful of counts. The J gene is TRBJ2-5, the V gene TRBV6-1, with D possibly being TRBD2 (5 bases). The CDR3 contains 13 residues. Germline CDR1 MNHNS, CDR2 SASEGT. V gave up 7 bases and J gave up 5 bases, with 14 bases separating them. CDR3 loop: CASNPIARETQYF. The CDR3 DNA reads as TGTGCCAGCAATCCCATAGCGAGGGAGACCCAGTACTTC.

As regards this clonotype: At one end the junction does not follow the germline gene, possibly because of a read error. The chain has TRBV18 and TRBJ2-5, with D unclear. Germline lookup yields CDR1 KGHSH and CDR2 LQKENI. The CDR3 is 13 amino acids. CDR3 protein: CASSPLEFETQYF. The CDR3 DNA is TGCGCCAGCTCACCCCTCGAATTCGAGACCCAGTACTTC.

The chain links TRBV7-2 to TRBJ2-7; weak D call: TRBD2 (6 bases). Germline V CDR1 and CDR2: SGHTA, FQGNSA. V was pared by 3 bases and J by 0 bases, with 9 bases between. This CDR3 spans 14 amino acids. The CDR3 region has the DNA TGTGCCAGCAGCTTTTCGGGAGACTCCTACGAGCAGTACTTC. Translated, it gives CASSFSGDSYEQYF.

The chain employs TRBV6-2 or TRBV6-3 and TRBJ1-2; the D gene is possibly TRBD1 (5 bases). CDR3 length: 14 amino acids. Germline V gives CDR1 MNHEY, CDR2 SVGEGT. With 2 bases removed from V and 4 bases from J, the gap between germline ends came to 11 bases. CDR3 in DNA: TGTGCCAGCAGTTACCCCACAGGAGGCTATGGCTACACCTTC. This encodes CASSYPTGGYGYTF.

This clonotype has more than one count but fewer than ten. This chain's CDR3 is CATSSPLIDTQYF. CDR3 nucleotide sequence: TGTGCCACCAGCAGTCCCTTGATCGATACGCAGTATTTT. The chain couples TRBV15 to TRBJ2-3; D ambiguous. Between the trimmed V and J ends, which lost 3 bases and 6 bases, there was a span of 10 bases. The CDR3 runs 13 residues. Germline CDR1 and CDR2: LNHNV and YYDKDF (reference sequence).

This chain links TRBV10-3 with TRBJ1-4; 9 bases are shared with TRBD1. The CDR3 is made up of 15 amino acids. CDR1 and CDR2 from the germline V gene are ENHRY and SYGVKD. Unmatched junction bases numbered 6, after V lost 0 bases and J lost 10 bases. CDR3 bases: TGTGCCATCAGTGAGTCGAGACAGGGGGATGGAAAACTGTTTTTT. It specifies CAISESRQGDGKLFF.